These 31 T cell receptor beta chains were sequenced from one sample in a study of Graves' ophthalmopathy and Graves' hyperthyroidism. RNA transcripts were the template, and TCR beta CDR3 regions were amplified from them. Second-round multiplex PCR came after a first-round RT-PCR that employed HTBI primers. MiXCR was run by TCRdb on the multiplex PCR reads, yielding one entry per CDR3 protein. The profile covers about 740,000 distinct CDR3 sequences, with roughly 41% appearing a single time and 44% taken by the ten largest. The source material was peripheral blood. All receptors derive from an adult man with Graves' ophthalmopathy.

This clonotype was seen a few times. This CDR3 reads CASSARQGGPGETQYF. The CDR3 DNA sequence: TGTGCCAGCAGCGCCCGTCAGGGGGGACCGGGAGAGACCCAGTACTTC. The genes are TRBV9 and TRBJ2-5; possible D gene TRBD1, 7 bases. V shed 3 bases and J shed 4 bases, with 19 bases lying between them. This CDR3 has 16 residues. Germline V CDR1 and CDR2: SGDLS, YYNGEE.

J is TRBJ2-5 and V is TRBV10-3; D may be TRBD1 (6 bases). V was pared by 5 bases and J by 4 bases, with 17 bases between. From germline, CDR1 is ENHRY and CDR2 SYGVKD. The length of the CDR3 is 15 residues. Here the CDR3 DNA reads TGTGCCATCAGTCTTAAGAGTCAGGGGACAGAGACCCAGTACTTC. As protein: CAISLKSQGTETQYF.

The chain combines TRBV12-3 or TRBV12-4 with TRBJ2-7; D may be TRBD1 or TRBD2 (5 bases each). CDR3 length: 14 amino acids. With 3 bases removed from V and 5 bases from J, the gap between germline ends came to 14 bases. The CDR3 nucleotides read TGTGCCAGCAGTTTTGGTGAGGGGTTCGACGAGCAGTACTTC. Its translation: CASSFGEGFDEQYF.

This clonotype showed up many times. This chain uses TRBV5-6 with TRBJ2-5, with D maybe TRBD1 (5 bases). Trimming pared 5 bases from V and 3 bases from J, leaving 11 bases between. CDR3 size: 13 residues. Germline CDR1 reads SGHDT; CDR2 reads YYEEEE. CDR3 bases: TGTGCCAGCAGTTCGGACATGGAAGAGACCCAGTACTTC. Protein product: CASSSDMEETQYF.

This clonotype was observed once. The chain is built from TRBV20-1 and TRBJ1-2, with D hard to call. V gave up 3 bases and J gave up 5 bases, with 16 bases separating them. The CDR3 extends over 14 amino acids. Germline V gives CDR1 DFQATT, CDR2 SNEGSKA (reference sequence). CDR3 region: CSASAIGRSYGYTF. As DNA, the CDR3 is TGCAGTGCTAGTGCGATAGGACGCTCATATGGCTACACCTTC.

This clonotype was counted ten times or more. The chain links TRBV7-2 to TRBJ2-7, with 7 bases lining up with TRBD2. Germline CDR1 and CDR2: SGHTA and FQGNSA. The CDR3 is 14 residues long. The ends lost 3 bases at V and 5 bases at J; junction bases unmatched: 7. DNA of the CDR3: TGTGCCAGCAGCTTGACTCCGGGACTACACGAGCAGTACTTC. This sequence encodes CASSLTPGLHEQYF.

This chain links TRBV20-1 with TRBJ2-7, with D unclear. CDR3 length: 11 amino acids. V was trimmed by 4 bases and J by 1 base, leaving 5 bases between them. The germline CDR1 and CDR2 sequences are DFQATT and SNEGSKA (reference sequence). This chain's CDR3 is CSATGSYEQYF. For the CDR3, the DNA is TGCAGTGCTACAGGATCCTACGAGCAGTACTTC.

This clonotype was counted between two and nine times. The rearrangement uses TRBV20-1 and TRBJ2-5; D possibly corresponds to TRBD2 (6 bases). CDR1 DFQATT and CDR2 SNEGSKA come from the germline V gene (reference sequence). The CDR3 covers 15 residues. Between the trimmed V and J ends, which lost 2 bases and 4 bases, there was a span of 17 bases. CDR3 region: CSARSPEAGPETQYF. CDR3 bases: TGCAGTGCTAGATCCCCCGAGGCGGGGCCAGAGACCCAGTACTTC.

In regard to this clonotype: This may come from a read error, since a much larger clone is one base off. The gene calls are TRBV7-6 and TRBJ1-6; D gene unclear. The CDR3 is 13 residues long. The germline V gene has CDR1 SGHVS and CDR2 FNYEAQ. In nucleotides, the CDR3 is TGTGCCAGCAGCTTTGAAGAGGATTCACCCCCCCACTTT. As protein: CASSFEEDSPPHF.

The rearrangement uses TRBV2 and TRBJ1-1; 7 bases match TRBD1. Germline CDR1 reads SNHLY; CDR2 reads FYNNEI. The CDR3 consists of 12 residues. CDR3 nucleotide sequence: TGTGCTGACGACAGGGTGAACACTGAAGCTTTCTTT. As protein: CADDRVNTEAFF.

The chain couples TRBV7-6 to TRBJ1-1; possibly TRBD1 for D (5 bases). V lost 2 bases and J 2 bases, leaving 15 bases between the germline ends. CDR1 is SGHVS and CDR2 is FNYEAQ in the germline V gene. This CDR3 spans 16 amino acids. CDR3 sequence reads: CASSLQGSGANTEAFF. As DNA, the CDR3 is TGTGCCAGCAGCTTACAGGGATCTGGTGCCAACACTGAAGCTTTCTTT.

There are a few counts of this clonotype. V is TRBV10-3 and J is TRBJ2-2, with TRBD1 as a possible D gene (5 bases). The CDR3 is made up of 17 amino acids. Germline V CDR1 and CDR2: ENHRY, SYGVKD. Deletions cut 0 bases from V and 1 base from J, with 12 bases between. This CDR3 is CAISESRQLRNTGELFF. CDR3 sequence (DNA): TGTGCCATCAGTGAGTCACGACAGCTGAGGAACACCGGGGAGCTGTTTTTT.

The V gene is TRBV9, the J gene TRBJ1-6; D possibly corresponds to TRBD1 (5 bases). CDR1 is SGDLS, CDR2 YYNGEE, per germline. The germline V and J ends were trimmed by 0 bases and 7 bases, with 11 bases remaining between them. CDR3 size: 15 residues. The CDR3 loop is CASSVVGGRNSPLHF. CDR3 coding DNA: TGTGCCAGCAGCGTAGTCGGGGGAAGAAATTCACCCCTCCACTTT.

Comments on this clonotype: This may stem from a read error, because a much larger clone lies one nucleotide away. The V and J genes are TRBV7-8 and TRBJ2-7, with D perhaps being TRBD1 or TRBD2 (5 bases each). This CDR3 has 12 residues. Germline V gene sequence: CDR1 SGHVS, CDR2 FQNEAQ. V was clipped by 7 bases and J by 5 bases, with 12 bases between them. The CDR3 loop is CASTVGDHEQYF. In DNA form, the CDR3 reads TGTGCCAGCACCGTGGGGGACCACGAGCAGTACTTC.

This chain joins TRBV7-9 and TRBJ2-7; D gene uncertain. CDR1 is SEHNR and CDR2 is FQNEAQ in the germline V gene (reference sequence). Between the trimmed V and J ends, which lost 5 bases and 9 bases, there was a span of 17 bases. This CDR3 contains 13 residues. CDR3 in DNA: TGTGCCAGCAGCCAAACTAAAGCCCCAGGGCAGTACTTC. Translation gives CASSQTKAPGQYF.

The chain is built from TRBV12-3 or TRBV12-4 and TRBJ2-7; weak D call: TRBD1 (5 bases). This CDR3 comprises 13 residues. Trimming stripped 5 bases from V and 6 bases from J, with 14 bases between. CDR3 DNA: TGTGCCAGCAGTCCTGACAGTTTGTCCGAGCAGTACTTC. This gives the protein CASSPDSLSEQYF.

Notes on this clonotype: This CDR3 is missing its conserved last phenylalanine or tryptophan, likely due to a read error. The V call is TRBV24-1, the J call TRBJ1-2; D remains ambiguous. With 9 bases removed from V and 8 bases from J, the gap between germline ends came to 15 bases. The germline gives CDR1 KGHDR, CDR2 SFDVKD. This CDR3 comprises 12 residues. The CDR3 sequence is CATGEAGSGYTL. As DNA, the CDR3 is TGTGCCACCGGCGAAGCCGGGTCGGGCTACACCCTC.

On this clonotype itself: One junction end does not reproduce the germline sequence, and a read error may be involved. CDR3 DNA sequence: TGTGCCAGCAGTGAAGGAGCCCATCTGGGGGACACTGAAGCTTTCTTT. Translating it yields CASSEGAHLGDTEAFF. J is TRBJ1-1 and V is TRBV10-3; a weak D match, TRBD1 (5 bases). The CDR3 is 16 amino acids. Germline values: CDR1 ENHRY, CDR2 SYGVKD.

The DNA of the CDR3 is TGTGCCACCAGCAGTATGTCCTCGGGCAGGGATGTATATGGCTACACCTTC. Translated, it gives CATSSMSSGRDVYGYTF. This sequence joins TRBV15 and TRBJ1-2, with D perhaps TRBD1 (5 bases). V shed 3 bases and J shed 5 bases, with 22 bases lying between them. The CDR3 is 17 residues long. Germline V CDR1 and CDR2: LNHNV, YYDKDF (reference sequence).

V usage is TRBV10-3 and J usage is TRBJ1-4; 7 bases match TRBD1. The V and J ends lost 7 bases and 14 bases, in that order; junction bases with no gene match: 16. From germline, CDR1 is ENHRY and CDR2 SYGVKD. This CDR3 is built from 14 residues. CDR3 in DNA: TGTGCCATCACCAACACAGGGGACTTTTTGTGGCTGTTTTTT. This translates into CAITNTGDFLWLFF.

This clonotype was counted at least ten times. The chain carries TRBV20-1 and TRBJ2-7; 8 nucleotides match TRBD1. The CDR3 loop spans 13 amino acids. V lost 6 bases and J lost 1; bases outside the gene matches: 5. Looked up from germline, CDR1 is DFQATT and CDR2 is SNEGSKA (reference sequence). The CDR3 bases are TGCAGTGCAGGGACAGGCTTATCCTACGAGCAGTACTTC. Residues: CSAGTGLSYEQYF.

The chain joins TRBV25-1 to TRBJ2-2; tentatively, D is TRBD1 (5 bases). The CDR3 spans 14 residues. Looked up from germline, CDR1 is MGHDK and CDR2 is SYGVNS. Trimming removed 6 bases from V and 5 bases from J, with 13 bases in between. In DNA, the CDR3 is TGTGCCAGCAGCCCCCAGGGTCATACCGGGGAGCTGTTTTTT. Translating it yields CASSPQGHTGELFF.

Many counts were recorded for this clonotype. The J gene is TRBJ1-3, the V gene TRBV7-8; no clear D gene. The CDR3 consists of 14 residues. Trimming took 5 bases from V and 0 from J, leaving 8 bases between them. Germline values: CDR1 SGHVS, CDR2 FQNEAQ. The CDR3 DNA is TGTGCCAGCAGCCCAGGCCTCTCTGGAAACACCATATATTTT. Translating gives CASSPGLSGNTIYF.

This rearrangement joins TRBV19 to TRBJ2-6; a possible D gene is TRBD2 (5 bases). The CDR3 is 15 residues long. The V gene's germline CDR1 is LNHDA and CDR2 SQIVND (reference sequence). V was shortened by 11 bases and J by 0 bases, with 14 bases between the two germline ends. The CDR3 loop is CAWSVRGSGANVLTF. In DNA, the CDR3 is TGTGCCTGGAGTGTACGGGGCTCTGGGGCCAACGTCCTGACTTTC.

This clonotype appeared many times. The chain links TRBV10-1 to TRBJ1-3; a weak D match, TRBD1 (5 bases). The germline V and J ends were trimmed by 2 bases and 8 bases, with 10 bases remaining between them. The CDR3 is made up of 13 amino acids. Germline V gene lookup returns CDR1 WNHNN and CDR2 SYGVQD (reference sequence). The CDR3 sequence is CASSETGRDTIYF. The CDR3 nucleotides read TGCGCCAGCAGTGAGACAGGCCGGGACACCATATATTTT.

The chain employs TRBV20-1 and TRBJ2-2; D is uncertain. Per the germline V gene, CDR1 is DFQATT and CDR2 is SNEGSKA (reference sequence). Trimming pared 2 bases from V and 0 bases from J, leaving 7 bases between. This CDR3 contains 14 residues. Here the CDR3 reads CSARQETNTGELFF. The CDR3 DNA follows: TGCAGTGCTAGACAGGAAACGAACACCGGGGAGCTGTTTTTT.

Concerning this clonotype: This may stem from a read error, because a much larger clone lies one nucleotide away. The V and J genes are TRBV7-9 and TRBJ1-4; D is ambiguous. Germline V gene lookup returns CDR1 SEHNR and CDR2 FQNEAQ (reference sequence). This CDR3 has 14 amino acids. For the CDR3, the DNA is TGTGCCAGCAGCCCGGTCCGGGTGGCGGAAAAACTGCTTTTT. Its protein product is CASSPVRVAEKLLF.

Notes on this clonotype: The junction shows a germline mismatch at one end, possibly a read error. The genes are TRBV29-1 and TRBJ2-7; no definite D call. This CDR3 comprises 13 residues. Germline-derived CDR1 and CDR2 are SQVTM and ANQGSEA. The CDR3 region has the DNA TGCATCGTTGAATTCGGGCGCCTGGGCGAGCAGTACTTC. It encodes CIVEFGRLGEQYF.

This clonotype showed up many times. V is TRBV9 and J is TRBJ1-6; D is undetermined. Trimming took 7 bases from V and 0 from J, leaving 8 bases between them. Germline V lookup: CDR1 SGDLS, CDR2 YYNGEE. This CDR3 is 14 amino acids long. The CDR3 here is CASSPNSYNSPLHF. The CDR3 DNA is TGTGCCAGCTCACCAAACTCCTATAATTCACCCCTCCACTTT.

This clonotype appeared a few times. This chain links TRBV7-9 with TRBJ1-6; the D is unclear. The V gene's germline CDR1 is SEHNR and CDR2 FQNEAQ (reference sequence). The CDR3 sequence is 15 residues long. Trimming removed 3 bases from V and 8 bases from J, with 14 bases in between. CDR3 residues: CASSLNAGFYSPLHF. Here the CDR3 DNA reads TGTGCCAGCAGCTTGAATGCGGGCTTTTATTCACCCCTCCACTTT.

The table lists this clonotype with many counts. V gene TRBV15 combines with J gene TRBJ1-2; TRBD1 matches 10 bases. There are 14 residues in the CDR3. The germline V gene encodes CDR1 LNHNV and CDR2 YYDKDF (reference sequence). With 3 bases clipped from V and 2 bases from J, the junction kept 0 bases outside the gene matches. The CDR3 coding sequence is TGTGCCACCAGCAGGACAGGGGGCAACTATGGCTACACCTTC. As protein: CATSRTGGNYGYTF.